One and the same sample provided the 8 T cell receptor beta chains below, sequenced in a study of blood T cell repertoires in COVID-19. Some clones are missing from TCRdb's copy, which holds only in-frame ones; the method was immunoSEQ multiplex PCR. The repertoire consists of tens of thousands of clones, with about 70% occurring once and the leading ten covering 8.5% to 9%. Sequenced input: peripheral blood. All receptors come from a woman aged 65 to 85 with acute or convalescent COVID-19.

V usage is TRBV29-1 and J usage is TRBJ2-7, with D tentatively TRBD1 (5 bases). The V and J ends lost 3 bases and 3 bases respectively, with 6 bases between them. This CDR3 has 11 amino acids. From germline, CDR1 is SQVTM and CDR2 ANQGSEA. CDR3 in amino acids: CSVDDSYEQYF. The CDR3 DNA follows: TGCAGCGTTGATGACAGCTACGAGCAGTACTTC.

This sequence joins TRBV10-3 and TRBJ2-5; unclear D gene. V dropped 4 bases and J dropped 2 bases, with 8 bases sitting between them. The CDR3 has 13 residues. Germline-derived CDR1 and CDR2 are ENHRY and SYGVKD. CDR3 DNA: TGTGCCATCAGTGCGCAGACTCAAGAGACCCAGTACTTC. This translates into CAISAQTQETQYF.

The chain recombines TRBV9 with TRBJ1-1, with D perhaps TRBD1 (6 bases). V was shortened by 0 bases and J by 3 bases, with 6 bases between the two germline ends. The germline CDR1 and CDR2 sequences are SGDLS and YYNGEE. The CDR3 runs to 13 residues. The CDR3 DNA is TGTGCCAGCAGCGTAGACAGGGACACTGAAGCTTTCTTT. Translation gives CASSVDRDTEAFF.

V gene TRBV2 combines with J gene TRBJ2-7; weak D call: TRBD1 (6 bases). Germline values: CDR1 SNHLY, CDR2 FYNNEI. V was cut by 6 bases and J by 3 bases, with 9 bases left in between. The CDR3 has 12 residues. The CDR3 loop is CASRTDSYEQYF. DNA of the CDR3: TGTGCCAGCAGGACGGACAGCTACGAGCAGTACTTC.

This chain joins TRBV6-5 and TRBJ1-5; no clear D gene. V was trimmed by 0 bases and J by 1 base, leaving 7 bases between them. The CDR3 loop spans 15 amino acids. CDR1 and CDR2 from the germline V gene are MNHEY and SVGAGI. The CDR3 region has the DNA TGTGCCAGCAGTTACTCGCGGCAGAGCAATCAGCCCCAGCATTTT. It specifies CASSYSRQSNQPQHF.

This clone has a single count. The chain uses TRBV29-1 and TRBJ1-1; 8 nucleotides align to TRBD1. J gave up 8 bases and V 6 bases, and 2 bases lay outside the gene matches. The CDR3 length is 10 residues. Germline V CDR1 and CDR2: SQVTM, ANQGSEA. CDR3 loop: CSVWTGEAFF. As DNA, the CDR3 is TGCAGCGTGTGGACAGGGGAAGCTTTCTTT.

This rearrangement joins TRBV6-5 to TRBJ1-2; D uncertain. V dropped 5 bases and J dropped 3 bases, with 7 bases sitting between them. CDR1 and CDR2 (germline): MNHEY, SVGAGI. The CDR3 has 12 amino acids. As DNA, the CDR3 is TGTGCCAGCAGTATAACAGACTATGGCTACACCTTC. This sequence encodes CASSITDYGYTF.

The chain joins TRBV19 to TRBJ2-1, with 8 bases that match TRBD2. Germline loops: CDR1 LNHDA, CDR2 SQIVND (reference sequence). The CDR3 covers 14 residues. The ends lost 5 bases at V and 9 bases at J; junction bases unmatched: 9. The CDR3 here is CASSPEGGTSEQFF. In DNA form, the CDR3 reads TGTGCCAGTAGTCCAGAAGGAGGGACTAGTGAGCAGTTCTTC. Full variable domain (missing parts from reference TRBV19 and TRBJ2-1): DGGITQSPKYLFRKEGQNVTLSCEQNLNHDAMYWYRQDPGQGLRLIYYSQIVNDFQKGDIAEGYSVSREKKESFPLTVTSAQKNPTAFYLCASSPEGGTSEQFFGPGTRLTVL.